Shown below are 3 T cell receptor beta chains from a single sample sequenced in a study of blood T cell repertoires in COVID-19. The table came from immunoSEQ multiplex PCR; TCRdb's copy has only in-frame clones and leaves some out. The sample shows around 300,000 clones, about nine tenths of them seen only once. The sample was PBMCs or T cells enriched from blood (not recorded which). The receptors stem from a woman aged 25 to 39 who had recovered from COVID-19.

The chain recombines TRBV3-1 (or the pseudogene TRBV3-2) with TRBJ1-5, with D perhaps matching TRBD1 (5 bases). Per germline, CDR1 LGHDT and CDR2 YNNKEL (reference sequence). V was trimmed by 0 bases and J by 0 bases, leaving 9 bases between them. This CDR3 comprises 16 residues. In DNA form, the CDR3 reads TGTGCCAGCAGCCAAGATGTGGGGCATAGCAATCAGCCCCAGCATTTT. As protein: CASSQDVGHSNQPQHF.

V gene TRBV10-3 combines with J gene TRBJ2-2; D unclear. The CDR3 contains 15 residues. Trimming removed 4 bases at V and 0 bases at J, with 9 bases between. Germline CDR1 is ENHRY and CDR2 is SYGVKD. This CDR3 reads CAISVGTSNTGELFF. Written as DNA, the CDR3 is TGTGCCATCAGTGTGGGCACCTCGAACACCGGGGAGCTGTTTTTT.

The J gene is TRBJ2-2, the V gene TRBV7-9, with TRBD2 matching 13 bases. The CDR3 extends over 17 amino acids. The ends lost 2 bases at V and 6 bases at J; junction bases unmatched: 6. Germline values: CDR1 SEHNR, CDR2 FQNEAQ (reference sequence). The CDR3 DNA is TGTGCCAGCAGCTTACGGACTAGCGGGAGTCGAGCCGGGGAGCTGTTTTTT. Its translation: CASSLRTSGSRAGELFF.